The rows below give T cell receptor beta chains drawn from one sample of a study of T-cell reconstitution after alpha-beta-depleted transplantation in children. TCRdb reprocessed the PCR reads with MiXCR, giving one entry per CDR3 protein. Among some 200,000 distinct CDR3 sequences, approximately 6.3% were seen once, and the ten largest hold 5.5%. The sample consisted of PBMCs, taken before TCRalphabeta/CD19-depleted stem cell transplant. The receptors here all came from a boy between 2 and 10 years old with acute lymphoblastic leukemia, due to receive a stem cell transplant. The CDR3 runs from the conserved cysteine through the conserved F or W. D genes are given only for firm matches. Some rows have no size entry. The others give once, few or many, or a class for an expanded clone.

size: many
V: TRBV6-2/TRBV6-3
J: TRBJ1-2
length: 13
D: NA
DNA: TGTGCCAGCAGTGCCGGACAGTTCGATGGCTACACCTTC
CDR3: CASSAGQFDGYTF

size: many
V: TRBV10-3
J: TRBJ2-1
length: 19
D: TRBD1
DNA: TGTGCCATCAGTGAGACAGGGGGCCTCGGAACGAGCTCCTACAATGAGCAGTTCTTC
CDR3: CAISETGGLGTSSYNEQFF

size: few
V: TRBV9
J: TRBJ2-7
length: 13
D: NA
DNA: TGTGCCAGCCCCGGCCGGGGGAAATACGAGCAGTACTTC
CDR3: CASPGRGKYEQYF

size: NA
V: TRBV3-1
J: TRBJ2-5
length: 16
D: TRBD1
DNA: TGTGCCAGCAGCGGACACAGGGGGCGGTACCAAGAGACCCAGTACTTC
CDR3: CASSGHRGRYQETQYF

size: many
V: TRBV28
J: TRBJ1-5
length: 14
D: TRBD1
DNA: TGTGCCAGCAGAGAACAGGGGGCCGGACAGCCCCAGCATTTT
CDR3: CASREQGAGQPQHF

size: many
V: TRBV28
J: TRBJ2-7
length: 17
D: NA
DNA: TGTGCCAGCAGTTTTGGCGTCGGGAGACAGGGCACCTACGAGCAGTACTTC
CDR3: CASSFGVGRQGTYEQYF

size: NA
V: TRBV5-5
J: TRBJ2-2
length: 16
D: TRBD2
DNA: TGTGCCAGCAGCTTGGCCCATCGGGGGGTTTCCGGGGAGCTGTTTTTT
CDR3: CASSLAHRGVSGELFF

size: many
V: TRBV6-1
J: TRBJ1-1
length: 14
D: TRBD1
DNA: TGTGCCAGCAGGCGGCGGACAGGGAACACTGAAGCTTTCTTT
CDR3: CASRRRTGNTEAFF

size: NA
V: TRBV7-9
J: TRBJ2-7
length: 14
D: TRBD1
DNA: TGTGCCAGCACCTTACGGGACAGGGACTACGAGCAGTACTTC
CDR3: CASTLRDRDYEQYF

size: many
V: TRBV7-2
J: TRBJ2-3
length: 15
D: TRBD2
DNA: TGTGCCAGCAGCCCAACGTCGGGGGGGCGTGATACGCAGTATTTT
CDR3: CASSPTSGGRDTQYF

size: many
V: TRBV20-1
J: TRBJ2-3
length: 13
D: TRBD1
DNA: TGCAGTGCTTGCGAAAGGGGGCCAGATACGCAGTATTTT
CDR3: CSACERGPDTQYF

size: NA
V: TRBV16
J: TRBJ1-1
length: 12
D: NA
DNA: TGTGCCAGCAGCCAGACAGTCTACGGAGCTTTCTTT
CDR3: CASSQTVYGAFF

size: many
V: TRBV12-3/TRBV12-4
J: TRBJ2-2
length: 14
D: NA
DNA: TGTGCCAGCAGCAGCGGACAGAACACCGGGGAGCTGTTTTTT
CDR3: CASSSGQNTGELFF

size: many
V: TRBV7-8
J: TRBJ2-5
length: 17
D: TRBD2
DNA: TGTGCCAGCAGCTTCATCCGGGGGGTCATCACGGGAGAGACCCAGTACTTC
CDR3: CASSFIRGVITGETQYF

size: NA
V: TRBV11-3
J: TRBJ2-1
length: 16
D: NA
DNA: TGTGCCAGCAGCTCGGCATCCCCCGGGGTGTTGAATGAGCAGTTCTTC
CDR3: CASSSASPGVLNEQFF

size: many
V: TRBV11-2
J: TRBJ2-2
length: 13
D: NA
DNA: TGTGCCAGCAGCTTAACACCCGACGGGGAGCTGTTTTTT
CDR3: CASSLTPDGELFF

size: many
V: TRBV15
J: TRBJ2-1
length: 14
D: TRBD2
DNA: TGTGCCACCCGAGCGGGGGGTGTATACAATGAGCAGTTCTTC
CDR3: CATRAGGVYNEQFF

size: many
V: TRBV20-1
J: TRBJ2-3
length: 13
D: NA
DNA: TGCAGTGCTAGTTCTAGGATTCGAGATACGCAGTATTTT
CDR3: CSASSRIRDTQYF

size: many
V: TRBV5-1
J: TRBJ2-3
length: 17
D: NA
DNA: TGCGCCAGCAGCTTATCCCCCAGGGGTTCTAGCACAGATACGCAGTATTTT
CDR3: CASSLSPRGSSTDTQYF

size: many
V: TRBV20-1
J: TRBJ2-7
length: 13
D: NA
DNA: TGCAGTGCTAGGGACCTGACTCACTACGAGCAGTACTTC
CDR3: CSARDLTHYEQYF

size: many
V: TRBV9
J: TRBJ2-1
length: 17
D: TRBD2
DNA: TGTGCCAGCAGCGTCGTCCCACTAGCGGGGGGGCCCAATGAGCAGTTCTTC
CDR3: CASSVVPLAGGPNEQFF

size: few
V: TRBV7-9
J: TRBJ2-1
length: 12
D: NA
DNA: TGTGCCAGCAGCACGACAAGCAATGAGCAGTTCTTC
CDR3: CASSTTSNEQFF

size: many
V: TRBV28
J: TRBJ2-7
length: 11
D: NA
DNA: TGTGCCAGCAGTTTGGGGGTAGAGCAGTACTTC
CDR3: CASSLGVEQYF

size: many
V: TRBV7-9
J: TRBJ2-7
length: 16
D: NA
DNA: TGTGCCAGCAGCTTAGTTTTATCGGGGTACCGATACGAGCAGTACTTC
CDR3: CASSLVLSGYRYEQYF

size: many
V: TRBV4-3
J: TRBJ2-3
length: 15
D: NA
DNA: TGCGCCAGCAGCCAAGTGGTCGCTAGCACAGATACGCAGTATTTT
CDR3: CASSQVVASTDTQYF

size: many
V: TRBV28
J: TRBJ2-2
length: 14
D: TRBD2
DNA: TGTGCCAGCAGTTCGCGGGGGTTCACCGGGGAGCTGTTTTTT
CDR3: CASSSRGFTGELFF

size: few
V: TRBV27
J: TRBJ1-2
length: 14
D: TRBD1
DNA: TGTGCCAGCAGCCTGACAGGGGGCGGGTATGGCTACACCTTC
CDR3: CASSLTGGGYGYTF

size: NA
V: TRBV7-3
J: TRBJ2-7
length: 14
D: TRBD1
DNA: TGTGCCAGCAGCTCCGGGACAGGGGCAATCGAGCAGTACTTC
CDR3: CASSSGTGAIEQYF

size: many
V: TRBV2
J: TRBJ1-6
length: 15
D: NA
DNA: TGTGCCAGCAGTAGGGGCACCCCGAATAATTCACCCCTCCACTTT
CDR3: CASSRGTPNNSPLHF

size: many
V: TRBV29-1
J: TRBJ2-2
length: 13
D: NA
DNA: TGCAGCGTTGTTGGTGCCGGAACCGGGGAGCTGTTTTTT
CDR3: CSVVGAGTGELFF

size: few
V: TRBV2
J: TRBJ2-3
length: 14
D: NA
DNA: TGTGCCAGCACCACAACGGCAGGGTCAGATACGCAGTATTTT
CDR3: CASTTTAGSDTQYF

size: many
V: TRBV4-2
J: TRBJ2-1
length: 13
D: TRBD2
DNA: TGTGCCAGCAGCTCGGGACTACACAATGAGCAGTTCTTC
CDR3: CASSSGLHNEQFF

size: many
V: TRBV2
J: TRBJ2-1
length: 15
D: TRBD2
DNA: TGTGCCAGCAGTGAGTCAGCGGGGGGGCCGGCTGAGCAGTTCTTC
CDR3: CASSESAGGPAEQFF

size: many
V: TRBV20-1
J: TRBJ2-3
length: 15
D: TRBD1
DNA: TGCAGTGCTAGGGGGGACAGGGAGCTTACAGATACGCAGTATTTT
CDR3: CSARGDRELTDTQYF

size: many
V: TRBV27
J: TRBJ2-3
length: 16
D: NA
DNA: TGTGCCAGCAGCGATCTAGGGGGGCTTGGCACAGATACGCAGTATTTT
CDR3: CASSDLGGLGTDTQYF

size: many
V: TRBV2
J: TRBJ2-7
length: 16
D: NA
DNA: TGTGCCAGCAGTGATGGGGAGGCTCCGCTCGCCTACGAGCAGTACTTC
CDR3: CASSDGEAPLAYEQYF

size: many
V: TRBV28
J: TRBJ1-6
length: 14
D: NA
DNA: TGTGCCAGCAGTTTGGGCGCAGATTCTTCACCCCTCCACTTT
CDR3: CASSLGADSSPLHF

size: many
V: TRBV3-1
J: TRBJ1-2
length: 14
D: TRBD1
DNA: TGTGCCAGCAGCCGGACAGGGTCCAAGGATGGCTACACCTTC
CDR3: CASSRTGSKDGYTF

size: many
V: TRBV5-1
J: TRBJ2-3
length: 16
D: TRBD2
DNA: TGCGCCAGCAGCTTCCGGGGAGCGGGGAGCACAGATACGCAGTATTTT
CDR3: CASSFRGAGSTDTQYF

size: NA
V: TRBV12-3/TRBV12-4
J: TRBJ1-1
length: 16
D: TRBD1
DNA: TGTGCCACCAAGAGGGACAGGTGGAGTTCGAACACTGAAGCTTTCTTT
CDR3: CATKRDRWSSNTEAFF

size: once
V: TRBV7-9
J: TRBJ1-1
length: 13
D: NA
DNA: TGTGCCAGCAGCTCCCGGACCAACACTGAAGCTTTCTTT
CDR3: CASSSRTNTEAFF